This T cell receptor beta chain originates from a study of identical twins (dated by TCRdb to the mid-2010s). About the full investigation: TCR alpha and beta repertoires from monozygotic twins, unrelated adults of various ages and cord blood were deep-sequenced to test whether fetal clonotypes persist. Replicate twin experiments were performed at different times using different library preparation protocols to rule out contamination.

The method behind the library was 5' RACE. Data came from an Illumina HiSeq 2000. A universal primer binding site was added through template switching, and the final cDNA carried a unique molecular identifier so that TCR cDNA molecules could be counted accurately. First-strand cDNA for TCR alpha and beta chains was synthesized from specific primers in the conserved constant-segment region. To control for contamination, every cDNA library carried two barcodes: a SMART-Mk sample barcode plus Illumina barcodes. Two successive PCR steps introduced TruSeq adapter sequences along with Illumina sample barcodes. The Illumina HiSeq platform was used with custom primers to sequence TCR alpha and beta cDNA libraries. Under the source paper's analysis protocol: MiGEC processed the raw reads to extract unique molecular identifiers, while MiXCR was used to determine the CDR3 positions. For each individual, recombination models were inferred using an EM algorithm with the repgenHMM and IGoR tools. The tcR package in R was used for shared clonotype analysis, with sharing normalized by the product of cloneset sizes. Out-of-frame nonproductive sequences were analyzed to study raw recombination free of thymic and clonal selection effects. The raw public data were reprocessed by TCRdb itself: fastp quality trimming at Q25, MiXCR clonotype calling, in-frame beta chains only. One record per CDR3 amino acid sequence lists the most common genes and DNA. The V and J calls here are based on TCRdb, not the publication. The sample records around 250,000 distinct CDR3 sequences, about 13% of which are singletons. Together, the top ten hold 3.5% to 5% of the sample.

Inclusive of the bounding cysteine and phenylalanine, the CDR3 is 17 residues long. Only the CDR3 region is kept as DNA, spanning 51 bases read in frame from base 1. The germline V and J ends show losses of 2 bases and 0 bases respectively, and no gene match explains 2 bases of the junction. The germline V gene encodes CDR1 LGHDT and CDR2 YNNKEL (reference sequence). General findings and caveats noted by the study authors: Compared with coincidental sharing between unrelated individuals, out-of-frame TCR alpha sequences shared between twins showed an excess of sequences with low generation probability. Because the same donors could not be followed over many years, conclusions were based on cross-sectional statistical analysis. Abundant cord blood beta clonotypes had fewer insertions, young adult naive repertoires showed a similar but weaker trend, and memory repertoires showed no such trend. In beta out-of-frame sequences, excess twin sharing was weaker, because having fewer shared sequences lowered the signal-to-noise ratio. Zero-insertion analyses could be partly confounded by invariant T cells such as MAIT and iNKT, although diverse VJ usage argued against such confounding for most clonotypes. In monozygotic twins, out-of-frame TCR alpha sharing was systematically underestimated by recombination models, although the models agreed with sharing between unrelated individuals.

Only healthy Caucasian donors were included. Three pairs of female monozygotic twins, all aged roughly 18 to 30 years, made up the twin cohort. Miltenyi CD45RO+ enrichment and human naive T-cell isolation kits were used to isolate memory (CD45RO+) and naive T cells from PBMC. This clonotype was detected only a few times. Which antigen it targets is not known. There are no base qualities to consult, and no much larger clone falls within one base. These sequences were also reported in another study, on yellow fever vaccine responses in identical twins. Per the second study: According to the authors, in identical twins the way T cells responded to vaccination appeared partly convergent and partly personalized. The study precisely tracked vaccine-responding T cell clones in identical twins.

The specimen was memory (CD45RO+) T cells sorted from blood. Explained via the paper, the cell subset or site label denotes: CD45RO+ enriched T cells. The V and J genes are TRBV3-1 and TRBJ2-1; 12 bases in the middle match TRBD1. This TCR came from a woman younger than 35 in good health. The CDR3 region has the sequence CASSQSGQGASYNEQFF. Read as DNA, the sequence is TGTGCCAGCAGCCAATCGGGACAGGGGGCCTCCTACAATGAGCAGTTCTTC.